In this sample, the clone carrying this TCR beta chain turned up a few times. The antigen remains undetermined. The data derive from a study of T-cell memory formation after mild COVID-19. Study details: Clusters were largely donor specific.

Study observations and caveats: Among clones peaking at day 37 in the second wave, SARS-CoV-2 specificity remained unconfirmed. Researchers report contracting CD4+ clones mostly in CM and EM, with CD8+ clones in EMRA.

The length of the CDR3 is 17 residues. With V trimmed by 0 bases and J by 3 bases, 9 bases remained unmatched. Germline loops: CDR1 SGHRS, CDR2 YFSETQ. TCRdb reprocessed the 5' RACE reads via MiXCR and lists one record per CDR3 protein. This sample carries around 340,000 distinct CDR3 sequences, about an eighth of them seen once, and the ten largest clones take about 22%. The receptor was isolated from a man aged 18 to 35 who had mild COVID-19 (a few samples of this study predate the infection). Cell type and time point are not known. This sequence joins TRBV5-1 and TRBJ2-7, with 10 nucleotides matching TRBD1. Sequencing was done on a sample of PBMCs or a T cell subset sorted from them (not recorded which). CDR3 region: CASSLAPGQGPFYEQYF. In DNA form, the CDR3 reads TGCGCCAGCAGCTTGGCCCCGGGACAGGGGCCTTTCTACGAGCAGTACTTC. The entire variable domain, with the rest obtained from reference TRBV5-1 and TRBJ2-7, is as follows: KAGVTQTPRYLIKTRGQQVTLSCSPISGHRSVSWYQQTPGQGLQFLFEYFSETQRNKGNFPGRFSGRQFSNSRSEMNVSTLELGDSALYLCASSLAPGQGPFYEQYFGPGTRLTVT.